This T cell receptor beta chain was profiled in a study of blood T cell repertoires in COVID-19. Study-level background: Samples of COVID-19 (acute and convalescent) were obtained from the United States, Italy and Spain. PBMCs, B-cell-depleted T cells, or T cells were the source of the cDNA or gDNA that made up the material.

In the authors' workflow: Reference gene primer amplification gave nucleated cell count estimates. The protocol was immunoSEQ multiplex PCR, while the TCRdb copy is restricted to in-frame clones and leaves out a portion. The V and J calls and clone size are taken from that table; D and trimming were inferred from the DNA. Among 250,000 to 300,000 clones, around 90% were seen once, and the ten largest hold roughly 2.1%. Germline-derived CDR1 and CDR2 are MNHEY and SVGEGT. The CDR3 totals 16 residues. Trimming left V 0 bases short and J 0 bases short, with 6 bases between. Sequenced sample: peripheral blood. The rearrangement links TRBV6-2 or TRBV6-3 to TRBJ1-6; D unresolved. This TCR came from a man in his fifties or sixties with acute or convalescent COVID-19. Written as DNA, the CDR3 is TGTGCCAGCAGTTACTCGGGGAGCTCCTATAATTCACCCCTCCACTTT. Translation: CASSYSGSSYNSPLHF.